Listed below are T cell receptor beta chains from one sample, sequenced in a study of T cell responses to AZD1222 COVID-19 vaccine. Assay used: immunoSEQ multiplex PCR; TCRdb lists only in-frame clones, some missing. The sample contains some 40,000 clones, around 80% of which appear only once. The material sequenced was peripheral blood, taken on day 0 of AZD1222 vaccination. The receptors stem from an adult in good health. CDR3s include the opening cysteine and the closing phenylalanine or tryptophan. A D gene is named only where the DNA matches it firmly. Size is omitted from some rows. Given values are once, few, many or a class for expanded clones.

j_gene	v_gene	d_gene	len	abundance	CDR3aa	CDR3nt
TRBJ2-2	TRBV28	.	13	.	CASGRVDTGELFF	TGTGCCAGCGGGCGGGTGGACACCGGGGAGCTGTTTTTT
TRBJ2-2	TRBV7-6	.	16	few	CASSWGDGDLTGELFF	TGTGCCAGCAGCTGGGGGGACGGAGATCTCACCGGGGAGCTGTTTTTT
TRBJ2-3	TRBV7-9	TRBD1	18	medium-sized	CASSPHRGDRENTDTQYF	TGTGCCAGCAGCCCCCATCGTGGCGACAGGGAGAACACAGATACGCAGTATTTT
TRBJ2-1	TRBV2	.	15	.	CASSAAKSSYNEQFF	TGTGCCAGCAGTGCGGCGAAGAGCTCCTACAATGAGCAGTTCTTC
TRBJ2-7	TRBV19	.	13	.	CASSRTVSYEQYF	TGTGCCAGTAGTAGGACAGTCTCCTACGAGCAGTACTTC
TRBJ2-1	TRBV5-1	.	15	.	CASSSAVHRDNEQFF	TGCGCCAGCAGCTCCGCAGTCCATCGTGACAATGAGCAGTTCTTC
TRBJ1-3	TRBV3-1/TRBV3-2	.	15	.	CASSPYRDSGNTIYF	TGTGCCAGCAGCCCTTACAGGGACTCTGGAAACACCATATATTTT
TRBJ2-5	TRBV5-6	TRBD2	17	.	CASSATSGGIFQETQYF	TGTGCCAGCAGCGCGACTAGCGGGGGGATATTCCAAGAGACCCAGTACTTC
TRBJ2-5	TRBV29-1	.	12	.	CSVEETSGTQYF	TGCAGCGTGGAGGAGACTAGTGGGACCCAGTACTTC
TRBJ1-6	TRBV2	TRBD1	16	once	CASSILGGEGNSPLHF	TGTGCCAGCAGTATACTAGGGGGCGAAGGTAATTCACCCCTCCACTTT
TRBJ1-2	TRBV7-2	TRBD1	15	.	CASSLWEGASYGYTF	TGTGCCAGCAGCTTATGGGAGGGGGCCAGCTATGGCTACACCTTC
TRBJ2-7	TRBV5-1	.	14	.	CASSLEPNTYEQYF	TGCGCCAGCAGCTTGGAGCCTAACACCTACGAGCAGTACTTC
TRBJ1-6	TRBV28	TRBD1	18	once	CASSANSLGQGGSSPLHF	TGTGCCAGCAGTGCAAACTCTCTGGGACAGGGGGGTAGTTCACCCCTCCACTTT
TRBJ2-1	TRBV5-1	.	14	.	CASSTDWELSEQFF	TGCGCCAGCAGCACAGACTGGGAGTTGTCAGAGCAGTTCTTC
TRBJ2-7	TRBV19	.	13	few	CASSISATYEQYF	TGTGCCAGTAGTATATCGGCTACCTACGAGCAGTACTTC
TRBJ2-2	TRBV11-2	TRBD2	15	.	CASSLAGGPGGELFF	TGTGCCAGCAGCTTAGCGGGGGGGCCGGGCGGGGAGCTGTTTTTT
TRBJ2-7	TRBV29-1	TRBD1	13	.	CSAGAGQGNEQYF	TGCAGCGCCGGAGCAGGACAGGGGAACGAGCAGTACTTC
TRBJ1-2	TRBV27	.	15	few	CASSPTGTHNYGYTF	TGTGCCAGTTCACCAACTGGGACTCATAACTATGGCTACACCTTC
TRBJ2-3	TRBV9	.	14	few	CASSVAGGVGTQYF	TGTGCCAGCAGCGTAGCGGGCGGGGTAGGTACGCAGTATTTT
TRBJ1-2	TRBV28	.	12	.	CASRSGNYGYTF	TGTGCCAGCAGAAGTGGGAACTATGGCTACACCTTC
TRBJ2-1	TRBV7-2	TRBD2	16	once	CASSPSSGGAYNEQFF	TGTGCCAGCAGCCCCTCAAGCGGGGGGGCTTACAATGAGCAGTTCTTC
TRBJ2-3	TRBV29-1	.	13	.	CSVQRTDRDTQYF	TGCAGCGTTCAGAGGACAGACAGAGATACGCAGTATTTT
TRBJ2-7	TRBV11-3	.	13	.	CASSQRGSYEQYF	TGTGCCAGCAGCCAACGGGGGTCCTACGAGCAGTACTTC
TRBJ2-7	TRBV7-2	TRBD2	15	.	CASSTSSGFSYEQYF	TGTGCCAGCAGCACCTCTAGCGGATTCTCCTACGAGCAGTACTTC
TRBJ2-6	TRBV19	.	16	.	CASSGFLLSGANVLTF	TGTGCCAGCTCCGGGTTTCTCCTCTCTGGGGCCAACGTCCTGACTTTC
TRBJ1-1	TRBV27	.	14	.	CASSLSGVFTEAFF	TGTGCCAGCAGTTTATCGGGGGTTTTTACTGAAGCTTTCTTT
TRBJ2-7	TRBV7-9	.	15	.	CASSLAGGRIDEQYF	TGTGCCAGCAGCTTAGCCGGGGGGCGAATCGACGAGCAGTACTTC
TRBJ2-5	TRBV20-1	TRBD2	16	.	CSASSAGGPRQETQYF	TGCAGTGCTAGTTCTGCGGGGGGGCCGCGGCAAGAGACCCAGTACTTC
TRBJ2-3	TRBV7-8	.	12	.	CASSLALDTQYF	TGTGCCAGCAGCTTAGCTCTAGATACGCAGTATTTT
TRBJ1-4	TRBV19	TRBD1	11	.	CASRRTGKLFF	TGTGCCAGTAGGAGGACAGGCAAACTGTTTTTT
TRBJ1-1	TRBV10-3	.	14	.	CAIRTGTTNTEAFF	TGTGCCATCAGAACCGGGACGACGAACACTGAAGCTTTCTTT
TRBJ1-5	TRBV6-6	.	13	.	CASSPDGLQPQHF	TGTGCCAGCAGTCCGGACGGGCTCCAGCCCCAGCATTTT
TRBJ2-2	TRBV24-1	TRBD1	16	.	CATSDFGTGVTGELFF	TGTGCCACCAGTGATTTCGGGACAGGGGTTACCGGGGAGCTGTTTTTT
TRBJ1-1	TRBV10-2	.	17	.	CASSESGVGGPNTEAFF	TGCGCCAGCAGTGAGTCGGGGGTTGGGGGACCGAACACTGAAGCTTTCTTT